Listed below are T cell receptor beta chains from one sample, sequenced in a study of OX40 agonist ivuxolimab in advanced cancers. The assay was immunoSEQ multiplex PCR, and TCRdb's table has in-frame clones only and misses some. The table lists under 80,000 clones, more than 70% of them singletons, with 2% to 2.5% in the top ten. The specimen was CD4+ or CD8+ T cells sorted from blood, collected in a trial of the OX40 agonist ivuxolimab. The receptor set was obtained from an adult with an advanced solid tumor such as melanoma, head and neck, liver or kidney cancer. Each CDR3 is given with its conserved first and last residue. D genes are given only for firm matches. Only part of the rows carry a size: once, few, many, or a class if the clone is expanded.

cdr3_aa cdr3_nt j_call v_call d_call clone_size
CAWRDRSTLSNQPQHF TGTGCCTGGAGGGACAGGTCTACACTTAGCAATCAGCCCCAGCATTTT TRBJ1-5 TRBV30 TRBD1 few
CASEPKYSNSRANVLTF TGTGCCAGCGAACCAAAGTACTCAAACAGTCGGGCCAACGTCCTGACTTTC TRBJ2-6 TRBV9 . .
CASWQYNSPLHF TGTGCCAGCTGGCAGTATAATTCACCCCTCCACTTT TRBJ1-6 TRBV2 . .
CASSVFKGDEKLFF TGTGCCAGCAGTGTATTTAAGGGGGATGAAAAACTGTTTTTT TRBJ1-4 TRBV6-1 . .
CAWSERGYTF TGTGCCTGGAGTGAAAGGGGCTACACCTTC TRBJ1-2 TRBV30 . .
CSARLTDTQYF TGCAGTGCGAGACTGACAGATACGCAGTATTTT TRBJ2-3 TRBV20-1 . .
CASSLLSSGDTGELFF TGTGCCAGCAGTTTACTTTCTAGCGGGGACACCGGGGAGCTGTTTTTT TRBJ2-2 TRBV28 TRBD2 .
CASSLERAGSGYGYTF TGTGCCAGCAGCCTCGAAAGAGCGGGGAGCGGGTATGGCTACACCTTC TRBJ1-2 TRBV7-9 . .
CASSLMGTSYNEQFF TGTGCCAGCAGCTTAATGGGGACTAGCTACAATGAGCAGTTCTTC TRBJ2-1 TRBV7-3 TRBD2 .
CASSLLPSGGQETQYF TGCGCCAGCAGCTTGCTTCCTAGCGGGGGACAAGAGACCCAGTACTTC TRBJ2-5 TRBV5-1 TRBD2 .
CASSLWGERGNQPQHF TGTGCCAGCAGCTTATGGGGGGAGAGAGGCAATCAGCCCCAGCATTTT TRBJ1-5 TRBV7-9 . .
CSARNGETQYF TGCAGTGCTCGAAACGGGGAGACCCAGTACTTC TRBJ2-5 TRBV20-1 . .
CASSPLAGETQYF TGTGCCAGCTCACCTTTAGCGGGTGAGACCCAGTACTTC TRBJ2-5 TRBV18 TRBD2 .
CASSYVAGTEAFF TGTGCCAGCAGTTACGTGGCAGGGACTGAAGCTTTCTTT TRBJ1-1 TRBV6-5 . .
CAWSVWATGQPQHF TGTGCCTGGAGTGTGTGGGCCACCGGCCAGCCCCAGCATTTT TRBJ1-5 TRBV30 . .
CASFQGQSTFF TGTGCCAGCTTCCAGGGACAATCGACTTTCTTT TRBJ1-1 TRBV28 . .
CASSVGLAELTGELFF TGTGCCAGCAGCGTTGGACTAGCGGAACTCACCGGGGAGCTGTTTTTT TRBJ2-2 TRBV9 TRBD2 .
CASSLRWGNKAFF TGTGCCAGCAGTTTAAGATGGGGGAACAAAGCTTTCTTT TRBJ1-1 TRBV27 . .
CASSSPTTGNSEKLFF TGTGCCAGCAGTTCACCAACGACAGGGAATAGTGAAAAACTGTTTTTT TRBJ1-4 TRBV6-5 TRBD1 once
CASSEYTARGLEKLFF TGTGCCAGCAGTGAATATACGGCCAGGGGCCTTGAAAAACTGTTTTTT TRBJ1-4 TRBV25-1 . .
CASSVDTGENYNEQFF TGTGCCAGCAGCGTAGATACAGGGGAGAATTACAATGAGCAGTTCTTC TRBJ2-1 TRBV9 TRBD1 .
CASSRGDSPLHF TGTGCCAGCAGCCGCGGGGATTCACCCCTCCACTTT TRBJ1-6 TRBV28 . .
CASSSDRGSNTGELFF TGTGCCAGCAGCTCAGACAGGGGTAGTAACACCGGGGAGCTGTTTTTT TRBJ2-2 TRBV5-8 TRBD1 .
CASIPGAGGTDTQYF TGTGCCAGCATCCCGGGCGCGGGGGGCACAGATACGCAGTATTTT TRBJ2-3 TRBV6-6 TRBD2 .
CASSSTVRQETQYF TGTGCCAGCAGCTCTACAGTGAGGCAAGAGACCCAGTACTTC TRBJ2-5 TRBV5-4 . .
CASSPQGQGNSPLHF TGTGCCAGCTCACCTCAGGGACAGGGCAATTCACCCCTCCACTTT TRBJ1-6 TRBV18 TRBD1 .
CASRVDSYGYTF TGCGCCAGCAGAGTCGACAGCTATGGCTACACCTTC TRBJ1-2 TRBV5-1 . .
CASSSLRLTNTEAFF TGTGCCAGCAGCTCCCTAAGACTTACGAACACTGAAGCTTTCTTT TRBJ1-1 TRBV11-3 . .
CASSEFFGQPSYEQYF TGTGCCAGCAGTGAATTTTTTGGACAGCCCTCCTACGAGCAGTACTTC TRBJ2-7 TRBV2 . .
CASSFLAGKNIQYF TGTGCCAGCAGTTTCCTAGCAGGGAAGAACATTCAGTACTTC TRBJ2-4 TRBV28 . .
CASTSEAGNTEAFF TGTGCCAGCACGTCCGAAGCTGGGAACACTGAAGCTTTCTTT TRBJ1-1 TRBV5-4 . few
CASSLRMAGANVLTF TGTGCCAGCAGCTTGCGGATGGCTGGGGCCAACGTCCTGACTTTC TRBJ2-6 TRBV7-3 . .
CSAKGVADTQYF TGCAGCGCCAAGGGAGTCGCAGATACGCAGTATTTT TRBJ2-3 TRBV29-1 . .
CAISEYRENEQYF TGTGCCATCAGTGAGTACAGGGAGAACGAGCAGTACTTC TRBJ2-7 TRBV10-3 . .
CASSLVDSYNEQFF TGTGCCAGCAGTTTGGTGGACTCCTACAATGAGCAGTTCTTC TRBJ2-1 TRBV28 . .
CASSSRGDTQYF TGTGCCAGCAGCAGTAGGGGAGATACGCAGTATTTT TRBJ2-3 TRBV11-2 . .
CATSRDGVTEQYF TGTGCCACCAGCAGAGACGGTGTGACGGAGCAGTACTTC TRBJ2-7 TRBV15 . .
CASSEALGTGSLKSNQPQHF TGTGCCAGCAGTGAAGCGCTCGGGACAGGTAGCCTGAAGAGCAATCAGCCCCAGCATTTT TRBJ1-5 TRBV6-1 TRBD1 once
CASSLEMGELFF TGTGCCAGCAGCTTAGAGATGGGGGAGCTGTTTTTT TRBJ2-2 TRBV11-3 . .
CASSSFPATDTQYF TGTGCCAGCAGCTCTTTTCCGGCGACAGATACGCAGTATTTT TRBJ2-3 TRBV7-9 . .
CASKRAETGELFF TGTGCCAGCAAGAGGGCGGAGACCGGGGAGCTGTTTTTT TRBJ2-2 TRBV5-6 . once
CASSLIGLTGPLRQETQYF TGCGCCAGCAGCTTGATAGGTTTGACAGGGCCCCTAAGGCAAGAGACCCAGTACTTC TRBJ2-5 TRBV5-1 TRBD1 .
CASSLGLAGVNEQFF TGTGCCAGCAGCTTAGGGCTAGCGGGGGTCAATGAGCAGTTCTTC TRBJ2-1 TRBV7-3 TRBD2 .
CASSVTGTMAQPQHF TGTGCCAGCAGTGTAACCGGGACAATGGCCCAGCCCCAGCATTTT TRBJ1-5 TRBV28 . .
CASTALPGNTEAFF TGCGCCAGCACTGCTCTACCCGGGAACACTGAAGCTTTCTTT TRBJ1-1 TRBV10-1 . .
CASSSPGQGAGGELFF TGTGCCAGCAGTTCTCCCGGACAGGGGGCTGGCGGGGAGCTGTTTTTT TRBJ2-2 TRBV6-5 TRBD1 .
CASSHRSGNTIYF TGTGCCAGCTCACATCGGTCTGGAAACACCATATATTTT TRBJ1-3 TRBV18 . .
CASSINLVSFF TGTGCCAGTAGTATAAACCTTGTATCTTTCTTT TRBJ1-1 TRBV19 . .
CASSLLQETQYF TGTGCCAGCTCCCTACTTCAAGAGACCCAGTACTTC TRBJ2-5 TRBV18 . .
CASRLSSGSPGELFF TGTGCCAGCAGACTTTCTAGTGGATCCCCCGGGGAGCTGTTTTTT TRBJ2-2 TRBV5-4 . .
CASSLYLRQGGTEAFF TGTGCCAGCAGTTTATACCTTCGACAGGGGGGCACTGAAGCTTTCTTT TRBJ1-1 TRBV27 TRBD1 .
CASSLSPGPYEQYF TGTGCCAGCAGCTTAAGCCCGGGCCCCTACGAGCAGTACTTC TRBJ2-7 TRBV5-8 . .